These 24 T cell receptor beta chains were sequenced from one sample in a study of blood T cell repertoires in COVID-19. Assay: immunoSEQ multiplex PCR; the TCRdb copy retains only in-frame clones and omits some. The sample lists fewer than 200,000 clones; about 85% were seen once. Sequencing was done on a sample of peripheral blood. Receptors originate from a man aged 55-75 years who had recovered from COVID-19.

The rearrangement joins TRBV7-2 to TRBJ2-7; unclear D gene. V lost 5 bases to trimming and J lost 3 bases, with 8 bases between them. Per the germline V gene, CDR1 is SGHTA and CDR2 is FQGNSA. This CDR3 has 12 residues. The CDR3 reads CASSARLYEQYF. The CDR3 nucleotides read TGTGCCAGCAGCGCTAGACTCTACGAGCAGTACTTC.

This clone has a single count. CDR3 DNA sequence: TGCGCCAGCAGCGGGCCCCAGGGGGCGTCTATGAACACTGAAGCTTTCTTT. This encodes CASSGPQGASMNTEAFF. This chain links TRBV5-1 with TRBJ1-1, with 8 nucleotides matching TRBD1. J was trimmed by 0 bases and V by 4 bases; bases with no gene match: 11. CDR1 is SGHRS, CDR2 YFSETQ, per germline. This CDR3 contains 17 residues.

The chain combines TRBV6-2 or TRBV6-3 with TRBJ2-5; 7 positions agree with TRBD1. This CDR3 has 13 residues. V gave up 4 bases and J gave up 7 bases; unmatched junction bases: 6. The germline gives CDR1 MNHEY, CDR2 SVGEGT. CDR3 in DNA: TGTGCCAGCAGTTTTGACAGGGTGGTGACCCAGTACTTC. Translation gives CASSFDRVVTQYF.

The J gene is TRBJ1-5, the V gene TRBV27, with D possibly matching TRBD1 (6 bases). CDR1 is MNHEY and CDR2 is SMNVEV in the germline V gene (reference sequence). The V and J ends lost 3 bases and 6 bases respectively, with 12 bases between them. This CDR3 region has 14 residues. The CDR3 DNA sequence: TGTGCCAGCAGTTTCTCAGGGGACGTTCAGCCCCAGCATTTT. Protein product: CASSFSGDVQPQHF.

The CDR3 sequence is CASSPHPGGAHNEQFF. The CDR3 DNA sequence: TGTGCCAGCAGCCCGCATCCCGGGGGGGCCCACAATGAGCAGTTCTTC. The chain has TRBV7-3 and TRBJ2-1, with 8 bases that match TRBD2. CDR1 is SGHTA and CDR2 is FQGTGA in the germline V gene. V was clipped by 5 bases and J by 5 bases; unmatched bases: 11. The CDR3 totals 16 residues.

The chain recombines TRBV7-9 with TRBJ1-4; D gene uncertain. Germline-derived CDR1 and CDR2 are SEHNR and FQNEAQ (reference sequence). V lost 5 bases, J lost 8 bases, and 9 bases lay in between. The CDR3 has 12 amino acids. CDR3 sequence (DNA): TGTGCCAGCAGCCCGGTTGAGGAAAAACTGTTTTTT. Residues: CASSPVEEKLFF.

CDR3 amino acids: CASSPARDTEAFF. The CDR3 coding sequence is TGTGCCAGCAGCCCCGCCCGGGACACTGAAGCTTTCTTT. The rearrangement joins TRBV9 to TRBJ1-1; no clear D gene. Trimming pared 4 bases from V and 3 bases from J, leaving 10 bases between. The CDR3 is 13 amino acids. Per the germline V gene, CDR1 is SGDLS and CDR2 is YYNGEE.

This chain uses TRBV24-1 with TRBJ1-4, with D possibly matching TRBD1 (6 bases). Germline V lookup: CDR1 KGHDR, CDR2 SFDVKD. The CDR3 extends over 15 amino acids. The V and J ends lost 4 bases and 2 bases respectively, with 10 bases between them. The CDR3 DNA follows: TGTGCCACCAGTGAGTCAGGGGCGACTAATGAAAAACTGTTTTTT. Amino acid sequence: CATSESGATNEKLFF.

The chain employs TRBV5-8 and TRBJ1-3; D is unclear. CDR3 length equals 15 residues. The germline CDR1 and CDR2 sequences are SGHTS and YDEGEE. Trimming cost V 2 bases and J 7 bases, with 16 bases left between them. In DNA, the CDR3 is TGTGCCAGCAGCTTAGGGCGGGCCGGTCGGAACACCATATATTTT. It codes for CASSLGRAGRNTIYF.

This chain uses TRBV28 with TRBJ2-3, with 11 positions matching TRBD2. The CDR3 loop spans 14 amino acids. Trimming at V came to 3 bases and at J to 6 bases, leaving 2 bases not matched to a gene. Per the germline V gene, CDR1 is MDHEN and CDR2 is SYDVKM. The CDR3 DNA sequence: TGTGCCAGCAGTTTGGGACTAGCGGTCGATACGCAGTATTTT. It yields the protein CASSLGLAVDTQYF. The complete variable domain, with remaining parts taken from reference TRBV28 and TRBJ2-3, reads DVKVTQSSRYLVKRTGEKVFLECVQDMDHENMFWYRQDPGLGLRLIYFSYDVKMKEKGDIPEGYSVSREKKERFSLILESASTNQTSMYLCASSLGLAVDTQYFGPGTRLTVL.

This sequence joins TRBV5-6 and TRBJ2-7, with D possibly matching TRBD2 (6 bases). The V gene's germline CDR1 is SGHDT and CDR2 YYEEEE. The CDR3 length is 14 residues. Trimming stripped 3 bases from V and 6 bases from J, with 16 bases between. The CDR3 sequence is CASSSAGRTSEQYF. The DNA for the CDR3 is TGTGCCAGCAGCTCCGCGGGGCGAACCTCCGAGCAGTACTTC.

This clone was detected only once. This chain joins TRBV29-1 and TRBJ2-2; D unclear. Trimming shortened V by 5 bases and J by 3 bases, and 7 bases separated the two germline ends. In germline, CDR1 is SQVTM, CDR2 ANQGSEA. The CDR3 contains 12 residues. The DNA of the CDR3 is TGCAGCGTTAGCTTCTACACCGGGGAGCTGTTTTTT. This codes for CSVSFYTGELFF.

The chain combines TRBV24-1 with TRBJ2-3, with D possibly being TRBD1 (7 bases). The length of the CDR3 is 16 residues. Germline V gene lookup returns CDR1 KGHDR and CDR2 SFDVKD. V was trimmed by 9 bases and J by 2 bases, leaving 20 bases between them. CDR3 sequence reads: CATGQGGASYTDTQYF. The CDR3 nucleotides read TGTGCCACCGGCCAGGGGGGAGCCTCGTACACAGATACGCAGTATTTT.

The table lists this clone with a count of one. The junction does not match germline at one end; this may be a read error. This sequence joins TRBV3-1 (or the pseudogene TRBV3-2) and TRBJ1-6, with a possible D match to TRBD1 (5 bases). This CDR3 comprises 15 residues. Germline values: CDR1 LGHDT, CDR2 YNNKEL (reference sequence). CDR3 sequence (DNA): TGTGCCAGCAGCCAGACAGTCTCCCATAATTCACCCCTCCACTTT. Protein sequence: CASSQTVSHNSPLHF.

The V and J genes are TRBV3-1 (or the pseudogene TRBV3-2) and TRBJ1-2; 7 bases match TRBD1. Germline CDR1 and CDR2: LGHDT and YNNKEL (reference sequence). The CDR3 spans 15 residues. The V and J ends lost 0 bases and 4 bases, in that order; junction bases with no gene match: 5. CDR3 protein: CASSQEPGGGYGYTF. CDR3 nucleotides: TGTGCCAGCAGCCAAGAACCAGGGGGTGGCTATGGCTACACCTTC.

This clone came up once. This rearrangement joins TRBV9 to TRBJ2-7, with TRBD1 matching over 7 bases. The CDR3 is made up of 15 amino acids. Germline V lookup: CDR1 SGDLS, CDR2 YYNGEE. The junction had 9 bases not matched to a gene; V was cut back by 4 bases and J by 2 bases. The CDR3 is CASSSTGTATYEQYF. Written as DNA, the CDR3 is TGTGCCAGCAGCTCCACCGGGACAGCGACCTACGAGCAGTACTTC.

This clone was detected only once. The genes are TRBV11-2 and TRBJ1-1; D uncertain. CDR1 is SGHAT and CDR2 is FQNNGV in the germline V gene. CDR3 length: 13 residues. The germline V and J ends were trimmed by 4 bases and 9 bases, with 15 bases remaining between them. The DNA of the CDR3 is TGTGCCAGCAGCTCGACCGTTTCAGGAAAAGCTTTCTTT. Translating it yields CASSSTVSGKAFF.

This chain links TRBV5-1 with TRBJ2-7; unclear D gene. V was cut by 4 bases and J by 0 bases, with 8 bases left in between. CDR1 SGHRS and CDR2 YFSETQ come from the germline V gene. The CDR3 consists of 13 residues. The CDR3 loop reads CASSEDSSYEQYF. DNA of the CDR3: TGCGCCAGCAGCGAAGATAGCTCCTACGAGCAGTACTTC.

The rearrangement uses TRBV19 and TRBJ1-2, with TRBD1 matching 8 bases. J gave up 0 bases and V 0 bases, and 15 bases lay outside the gene matches. CDR1 and CDR2 from the germline V gene are LNHDA and SQIVND (reference sequence). The CDR3 length is 20 residues. The DNA of the CDR3 is TGTGCCAGTAGTATAGATAACAGGGGGTCTCAACCGAGCTCTAACTATGGCTACACCTTC. Translated, it gives CASSIDNRGSQPSSNYGYTF.

This chain links TRBV6-6 with TRBJ1-5, with 9 bases matching TRBD1. V shed 7 bases, J shed 3 bases, and the junction held 7 bases outside the gene matches. The CDR3 has 15 residues. Germline V lookup: CDR1 MNHNY, CDR2 SVGAGI (reference sequence). CDR3 residues: CASIQGQGLNQPQHF. The CDR3 bases are TGTGCCAGCATCCAGGGACAGGGACTCAATCAGCCCCAGCATTTT.

This clone has a single count. V is TRBV7-2 and J is TRBJ2-2; D gene unclear. The V gene's germline CDR1 is SGHTA and CDR2 FQGNSA. Trimming took 2 bases from V and 2 from J, leaving 6 bases between them. The CDR3 extends over 14 amino acids. The CDR3 DNA is TGTGCCAGCAGCTTAAGCTCCAACACCGGGGAGCTGTTTTTT. Translated: CASSLSSNTGELFF.

This clone occurred a few times. The V call is TRBV12-3 or TRBV12-4, the J call TRBJ1-2; 8 bases fit TRBD1. The V segment lost 9 bases and the J segment 8 bases; nucleotides outside the gene matches: 8. The CDR3 totals 12 residues. The DNA for the CDR3 is TGTGCCAGTGGCAGGGGGCGAGGAGGCTACACCTTC. Amino acids: CASGRGRGGYTF.

CDR3 in DNA: TGCGCCAGCAGCTCGCTAGCGGGGGGAACGTACAATGAGCAGTTCTTC. Protein: CASSSLAGGTYNEQFF. The genes are TRBV5-1 and TRBJ2-1, with 11 bases fitting TRBD2. J lost 4 bases, V lost 3 bases, and 6 bases had no gene match. The CDR3 covers 16 residues. The germline gives CDR1 SGHRS, CDR2 YFSETQ.

This clone has a handful of counts. The gene calls are TRBV27 and TRBJ2-4, with TRBD2 matching over 8 bases. The germline V gene has CDR1 MNHEY and CDR2 SMNVEV (reference sequence). The length of the CDR3 is 19 residues. The J segment lost 0 bases and the V segment lost 5 bases, leaving 15 bases of the junction unmatched. CDR3 bases: TGTGCCAGCAGTACTGGGAGGTTAGCGGGGACATCAGCCAAAAACATTCAGTACTTC. Encoded protein: CASSTGRLAGTSAKNIQYF.